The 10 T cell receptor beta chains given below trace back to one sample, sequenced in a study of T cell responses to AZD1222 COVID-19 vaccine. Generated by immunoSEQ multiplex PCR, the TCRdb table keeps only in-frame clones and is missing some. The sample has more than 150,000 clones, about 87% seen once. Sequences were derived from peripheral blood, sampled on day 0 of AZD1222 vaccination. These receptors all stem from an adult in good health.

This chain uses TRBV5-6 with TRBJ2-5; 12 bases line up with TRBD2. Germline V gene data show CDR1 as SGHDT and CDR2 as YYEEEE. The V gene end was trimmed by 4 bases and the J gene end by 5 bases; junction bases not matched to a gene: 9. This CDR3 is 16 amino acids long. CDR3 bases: TGTGCCAGCAGCCGAATTCTAGCGGGGGGGCTCGAGACCCAGTACTTC. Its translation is CASSRILAGGLETQYF.

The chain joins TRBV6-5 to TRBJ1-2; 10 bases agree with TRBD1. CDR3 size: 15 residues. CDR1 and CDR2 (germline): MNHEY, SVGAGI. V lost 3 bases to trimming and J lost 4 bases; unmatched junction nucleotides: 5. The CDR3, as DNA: TGTGCCAGCAGTTATTCGGGACAGGGGATCTATGGCTACACCTTC. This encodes CASSYSGQGIYGYTF.

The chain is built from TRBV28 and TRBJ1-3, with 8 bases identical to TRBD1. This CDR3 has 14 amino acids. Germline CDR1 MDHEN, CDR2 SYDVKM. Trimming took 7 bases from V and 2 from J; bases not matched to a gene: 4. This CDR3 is CASTAGQAGNTIYF. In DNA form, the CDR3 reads TGTGCCAGCACAGCGGGACAGGCTGGAAACACCATATATTTT.

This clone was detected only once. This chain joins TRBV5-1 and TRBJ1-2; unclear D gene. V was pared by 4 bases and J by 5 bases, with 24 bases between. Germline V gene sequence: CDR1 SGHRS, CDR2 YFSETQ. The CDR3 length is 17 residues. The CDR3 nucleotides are TGCGCCAGCAGCCCCTCCCGCCCCAGCGAAATGTCTTATGGCTACACCTTC. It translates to CASSPSRPSEMSYGYTF.

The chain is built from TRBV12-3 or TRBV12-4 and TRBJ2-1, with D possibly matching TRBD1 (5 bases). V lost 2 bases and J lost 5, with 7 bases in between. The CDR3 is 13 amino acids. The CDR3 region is CASSLTGNNEQFF. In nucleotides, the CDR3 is TGTGCCAGCAGTTTAACAGGAAACAATGAGCAGTTCTTC.

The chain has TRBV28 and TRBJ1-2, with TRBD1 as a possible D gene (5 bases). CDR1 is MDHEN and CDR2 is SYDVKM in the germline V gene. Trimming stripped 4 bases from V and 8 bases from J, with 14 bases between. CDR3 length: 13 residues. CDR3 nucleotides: TGTGCCAGCAGTTCCGGGACGGGCCCGGGCTACACCTTC. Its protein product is CASSSGTGPGYTF.

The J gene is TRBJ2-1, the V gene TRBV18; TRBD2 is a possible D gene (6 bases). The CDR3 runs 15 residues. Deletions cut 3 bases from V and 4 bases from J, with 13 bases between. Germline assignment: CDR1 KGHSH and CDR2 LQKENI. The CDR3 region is CASSPRGPGYNEQFF. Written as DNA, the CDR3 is TGTGCCAGCTCACCGCGGGGTCCCGGATACAATGAGCAGTTCTTC.

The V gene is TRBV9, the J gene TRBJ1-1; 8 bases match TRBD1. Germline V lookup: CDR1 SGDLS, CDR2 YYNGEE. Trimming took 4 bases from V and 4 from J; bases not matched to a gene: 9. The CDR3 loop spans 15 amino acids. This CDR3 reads CASSLTPTGATEAFF. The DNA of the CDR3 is TGTGCCAGCAGCTTGACCCCGACAGGGGCCACTGAAGCTTTCTTT. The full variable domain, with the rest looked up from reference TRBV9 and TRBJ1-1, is DSGVTQTPKHLITATGQRVTLRCSPRSGDLSVYWYQQSLDQGLQFLIQYYNGEERAKGNILERFSAQQFPDLHSELNLSSLELGDSALYFCASSLTPTGATEAFFGQGTRLTVV.

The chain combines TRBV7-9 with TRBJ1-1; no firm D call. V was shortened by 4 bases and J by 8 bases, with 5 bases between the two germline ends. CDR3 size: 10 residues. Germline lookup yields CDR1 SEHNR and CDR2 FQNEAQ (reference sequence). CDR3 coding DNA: TGTGCCAGCAGCTCGGGGGAAGCTTTCTTT. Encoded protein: CASSSGEAFF. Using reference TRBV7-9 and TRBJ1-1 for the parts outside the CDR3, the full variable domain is DTGVSQNPRHKITKRGQNVTFRCDPISEHNRLYWYRQTLGQGPEFLTYFQNEAQLEKSRLLSDRFSAERPKGSFSTLEIQRTEQGDSAMYLCASSSGEAFFGQGTRLTVV.

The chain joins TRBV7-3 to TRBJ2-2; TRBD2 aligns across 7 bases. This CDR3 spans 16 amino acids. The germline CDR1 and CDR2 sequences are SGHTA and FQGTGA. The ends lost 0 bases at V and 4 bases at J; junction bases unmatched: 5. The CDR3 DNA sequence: TGTGCCAGCAGCTTAACTGCCGGGAGGCTCACCGGGGAGCTGTTTTTT. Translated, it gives CASSLTAGRLTGELFF. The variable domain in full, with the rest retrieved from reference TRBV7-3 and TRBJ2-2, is GAGVSQTPSNKVTEKGKYVELRCDPISGHTALYWYRQSLGQGPEFLIYFQGTGAADDSGLPNDRFFAVRPEGSVSTLKIQRTERGDSAVYLCASSLTAGRLTGELFFGEGSRLTVL.